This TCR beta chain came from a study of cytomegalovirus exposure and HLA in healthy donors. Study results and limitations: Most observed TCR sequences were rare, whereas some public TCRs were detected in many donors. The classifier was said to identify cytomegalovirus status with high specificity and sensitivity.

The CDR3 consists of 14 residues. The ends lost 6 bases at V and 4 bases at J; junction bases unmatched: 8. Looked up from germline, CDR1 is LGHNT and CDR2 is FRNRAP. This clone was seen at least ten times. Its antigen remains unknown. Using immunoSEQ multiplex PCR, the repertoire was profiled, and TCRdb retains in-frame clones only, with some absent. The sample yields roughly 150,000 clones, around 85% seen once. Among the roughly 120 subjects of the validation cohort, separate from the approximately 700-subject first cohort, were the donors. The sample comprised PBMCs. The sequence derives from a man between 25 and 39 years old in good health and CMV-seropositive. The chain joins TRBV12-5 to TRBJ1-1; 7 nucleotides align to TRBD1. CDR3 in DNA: TGTGCTAGTGGCCCCCGAGACAGGGTCACTGAAGCTTTCTTT. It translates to CASGPRDRVTEAFF.